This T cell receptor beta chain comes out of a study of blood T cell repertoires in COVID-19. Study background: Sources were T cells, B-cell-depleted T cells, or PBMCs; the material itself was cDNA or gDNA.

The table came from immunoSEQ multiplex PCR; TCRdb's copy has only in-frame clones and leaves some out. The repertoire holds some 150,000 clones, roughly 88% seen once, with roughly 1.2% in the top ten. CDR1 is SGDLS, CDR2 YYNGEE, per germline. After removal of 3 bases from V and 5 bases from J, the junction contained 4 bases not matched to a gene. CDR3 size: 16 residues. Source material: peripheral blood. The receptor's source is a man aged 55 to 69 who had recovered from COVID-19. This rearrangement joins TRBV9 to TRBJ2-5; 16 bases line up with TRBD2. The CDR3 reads CASSERGLAGGETQYF. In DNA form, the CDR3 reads TGTGCCAGCAGCGAGAGGGGACTAGCGGGGGGGGAGACCCAGTACTTC.